This T cell receptor beta chain emerged from a study of cytomegalovirus exposure and HLA in healthy donors. This CDR3 spans 14 amino acids. V lost 1 base, J lost 6 bases, and 2 bases stayed unmatched. In germline, CDR1 is GTSNPN, CDR2 SVGIG (reference sequence). Produced via immunoSEQ multiplex PCR; TCRdb's table is partial and in-frame only. The sample carries 52,000 or so clones, about 88% recorded once. This sequence joins TRBV30 and TRBJ1-5; 11 bases align to TRBD1. Sequenced: PBMCs. The origin of this receptor is a young woman in good health and CMV-seronegative. In DNA form, the CDR3 reads TGTGCCTGGAGTGATGGGACAGGGGGTCAGCCCCAGCATTTT. Translating gives CAWSDGTGGQPQHF.